This passage covers 25 T cell receptor beta chains from one sample sequenced in a study of T-cell memory formation after mild COVID-19. In TCRdb, the 5' RACE reads were re-called with MiXCR into one record per CDR3 protein. The repertoire holds 300,000 to 350,000 distinct CDR3 sequences, with approximately 20% as singletons. The sample consisted of PBMCs or a T cell subset sorted from them (not recorded which). These receptors all stem from a man between 18 and 29 years old who had mild COVID-19 (a few samples of this study predate the infection). Cell type and time point are not known.

The gene calls are TRBV29-1 and TRBJ2-3; 7 bases fit TRBD2. V gave up 0 bases and J gave up 11 bases; unmatched junction bases: 8. From germline, CDR1 is SQVTM and CDR2 ANQGSEA. The CDR3 is made up of 13 amino acids. This CDR3 reads CSVEDRARGGQYF. The DNA for the CDR3 is TGCAGCGTTGAAGATCGTGCCCGCGGGGGGCAGTATTTT.

This clonotype has more than one count but fewer than ten. This rearrangement joins TRBV5-1 to TRBJ1-4; D is ambiguous. With 4 bases removed from V and 7 bases from J, the gap between germline ends came to 20 bases. Germline CDR1 is SGHRS and CDR2 is YFSETQ. CDR3 size: 16 residues. In DNA form, the CDR3 reads TGCGCCAGCAGCCTGGAATTTTCCCCTGGAGGTGAAAAACTGTTTTTT. It specifies CASSLEFSPGGEKLFF.

This clonotype was seen a handful of times. The gene calls are TRBV9 and TRBJ2-2, with 7 bases that match TRBD1. This CDR3 region has 16 residues. V lost 0 bases and J lost 6; bases outside the gene matches: 8. Germline V gene data show CDR1 as SGDLS and CDR2 as YYNGEE. CDR3 coding DNA: TGTGCCAGCAGCGTAGAGGGGAACAGGGGAGCCGGGGAGCTGTTTTTT. Translating gives CASSVEGNRGAGELFF.

The V gene is TRBV5-5, the J gene TRBJ2-2; 7 bases map to TRBD1. Germline V CDR1 and CDR2: SGHKS, YYEKEE (reference sequence). The CDR3 runs 16 residues. Germline trimming cut 6 bases from V and 4 bases from J; bases unmatched to any gene: 12. CDR3 in amino acids: CASTQQGYVGTGELFF. CDR3 bases: TGTGCCAGCACCCAACAGGGGTACGTAGGCACCGGGGAGCTGTTTTTT.

The V call is TRBV4-1, the J call TRBJ2-7; 10 nucleotides align to TRBD2. V gave up 3 bases and J gave up 0 bases; unmatched junction bases: 2. CDR1 and CDR2 (germline): MGHRA, YSYEKL. The CDR3 has 15 amino acids. DNA of the CDR3: TGCGCCAGCAGCCATTCTAGCGGGAGCTCCTACGAGCAGTACTTC. It codes for CASSHSSGSSYEQYF.

This clonotype was seen a few times. This rearrangement joins TRBV29-1 to TRBJ2-3; 7 bases are a match to TRBD1. Germline V gene data show CDR1 as SQVTM and CDR2 as ANQGSEA. V lost 5 bases, J lost 5 bases, and 19 bases stayed unmatched. This CDR3 region has 17 residues. The CDR3 DNA reads TGCAGCGTTCCATCCTACAGGGGCCTACCACAAAAAGATACGCAGTATTTT. It encodes CSVPSYRGLPQKDTQYF.

This clonotype was detected a few times. The chain is built from TRBV14 and TRBJ2-7; a possible D gene is TRBD1 (6 bases). The CDR3 has 13 residues. V was clipped by 3 bases and J by 4 bases, with 10 bases between them. CDR1 and CDR2 from the germline V gene are SGHDN and FVKESK. CDR3 nucleotide sequence: TGTGCCAGCAGCCAGATACAGGGTTACGAGCAGTACGTC. Translation gives CASSQIQGYEQYV.

This chain connects TRBV29-1 to TRBJ2-1; D may be TRBD1 or TRBD2 (6 bases each). Trimming removed 4 bases at V and 5 bases at J, with 18 bases between. Germline CDR1 SQVTM, CDR2 ANQGSEA. The CDR3 consists of 15 residues. The CDR3 nucleotides read TGCAGCGTTGGGATAATCCGGGGGCTGAACAATGAGCAGTTCTTC. Amino acids: CSVGIIRGLNNEQFF.

The J gene is TRBJ1-2, the V gene TRBV7-3; D gene ambiguous. V dropped 5 bases and J dropped 7 bases, with 17 bases sitting between them. The CDR3 is 14 residues long. CDR1 SGHTA and CDR2 FQGTGA come from the germline V gene. The CDR3 reads CASSPSLGVVGYTF. The CDR3 bases are TGTGCCAGCAGCCCCTCTCTGGGAGTAGTTGGCTACACCTTC.

This clonotype has only a few counts. The V gene is TRBV6-5, the J gene TRBJ2-1; D possibly corresponds to TRBD2 (5 bases). The CDR3 spans 16 residues. The germline V gene encodes CDR1 MNHEY and CDR2 SVGAGI. Trimming removed 0 bases at V and 8 bases at J, with 17 bases between. The DNA for the CDR3 is TGTGCCAGCAGTTACTCGGGGTGGAGTGCGCGGGATGAGCAGTTCTTC. Protein sequence: CASSYSGWSARDEQFF.

This clonotype showed up many times. V gene TRBV5-4 combines with J gene TRBJ2-7, with a weak D call TRBD1 (6 bases). Per germline, CDR1 SGHNT and CDR2 YYREEE (reference sequence). V gave up 5 bases and J gave up 1 base, with 16 bases separating them. This CDR3 region has 15 residues. In DNA form, the CDR3 reads TGTGCCAGCAGTCCGGGACATGGATCTTCCTACGAGCAGTACTTC. The encoded protein is CASSPGHGSSYEQYF. The complete variable domain, with remaining parts taken from reference TRBV5-4 and TRBJ2-7, reads ETGVTQSPTHLIKTRGQQVTLRCSSQSGHNTVSWYQQALGQGPQFIFQYYREEENGRGNFPPRFSGLQFPNYSSELNVNALELDDSALYLCASSPGHGSSYEQYFGPGTRLTVT.

There are many counts of this clonotype. The junction departs from the called germline gene at one end, perhaps through a read error. J is TRBJ2-5 and V is TRBV5-1, with no clear D. Germline V lookup: CDR1 SGHRS, CDR2 YFSETQ. The CDR3 is 13 amino acids. In DNA, the CDR3 is TGTGCCAGCAGTTTTCGTGGCCAAGAGACCCAGTACTTC. This codes for CASSFRGQETQYF.

J is TRBJ2-3 and V is TRBV15; D ambiguous. Germline V gene lookup returns CDR1 LNHNV and CDR2 YYDKDF (reference sequence). Trimming pared 0 bases from V and 5 bases from J, leaving 15 bases between. The CDR3 is 16 amino acids. The CDR3 sequence: CATSRDFGPGRDTQYF. In DNA, the CDR3 is TGTGCCACCAGCAGAGATTTCGGACCGGGTCGAGATACGCAGTATTTT.

This clonotype was seen repeatedly, ten times or more. The chain links TRBV7-2 to TRBJ2-5; no clear D gene. V lost 8 bases and J lost 5, with 18 bases in between. The CDR3 runs 14 residues. CDR1 SGHTA and CDR2 FQGNSA come from the germline V gene. For the CDR3, the DNA is TGTGCCAGCTCCCCGGCTCGGTCTTCCGAGACCCAGTACTTC. Protein: CASSPARSSETQYF.

V is TRBV5-1 and J is TRBJ2-5; D possibly corresponds to TRBD1 (5 bases). CDR3 length equals 13 residues. CDR1 and CDR2 (germline): SGHRS, YFSETQ. Trimming took off 4 bases at V and 0 bases at J, with 7 bases between the two ends. CDR3 amino acids: CASSPQDQETQYF. CDR3 DNA: TGCGCCAGCAGCCCACAGGACCAAGAGACCCAGTACTTC.

The chain combines TRBV5-1 with TRBJ2-7; no definite D call. Germline assignment: CDR1 SGHRS and CDR2 YFSETQ. The CDR3 runs 13 residues. With 4 bases removed from V and 2 bases from J, the gap between germline ends came to 10 bases. DNA of the CDR3: TGCGCCAGCAGCCCGGCTTGGGCCTACGAGCAGTACTTC. Translating it yields CASSPAWAYEQYF.

The J gene is TRBJ2-1, the V gene TRBV5-1, with 12 nucleotides matching TRBD2. The trim removed 1 base at V and 14 bases at J, leaving 10 bases unmatched. The CDR3 is 15 amino acids. Germline V gene sequence: CDR1 SGHRS, CDR2 YFSETQ. CDR3 sequence reads: CASSLRASGGAGEFF. Written as DNA, the CDR3 is TGCGCCAGCAGCTTGCGGGCTAGCGGGGGGGCCGGAGAGTTCTTC.

This clonotype has at least ten counts. The chain combines TRBV5-1 with TRBJ2-7; maybe TRBD2 (5 bases). CDR3 size: 13 residues. Trimming stripped 3 bases from V and 2 bases from J, with 9 bases between. Per the germline V gene, CDR1 is SGHRS and CDR2 is YFSETQ. The CDR3 DNA reads as TGCGCCAGCAGCTCGACGGGGACCTACGAGCAGTACTTC. As protein: CASSSTGTYEQYF.

This chain uses TRBV20-1 with TRBJ2-7; D is unresolved. The V gene lost 6 bases and the J gene lost 5 bases, with 23 bases spanning the gap. The CDR3 totals 15 residues. Germline V gene lookup returns CDR1 DFQATT and CDR2 SNEGSKA (reference sequence). The CDR3 sequence is CSASTQPPKNNEQYF. The CDR3 nucleotides read TGCAGTGCCAGCACCCAGCCTCCGAAGAACAACGAGCAGTACTTC.

Details on this clonotype: One end of the junction is discordant with germline, which a read error may explain. The rearrangement uses TRBV2 and TRBJ2-5; 11 bases are a match to TRBD2. CDR3 length equals 15 residues. Germline loops: CDR1 SNHLY, CDR2 FYNNEI. Here the CDR3 reads CASKDPSGGIETQDF. The CDR3, as DNA: TGTGCCAGCAAGGATCCTAGCGGGGGGATTGAGACCCAGGACTTC. The full variable domain, rest sourced from reference TRBV2 and TRBJ2-5, is EPEVTQTPSHQVTQMGQEVILRCVPISNHLYFYWYRQILGQKVEFLVSFYNNEISEKSEIFDDQFSVERPDGSNFTLKIRSTKLEDSAMYFCASKDPSGGIETQDFGPGTRLLVL.

The sample holds a few counts of this clonotype. The rearrangement uses TRBV20-1 and TRBJ1-1, with D possibly being TRBD1 (5 bases). Germline values: CDR1 DFQATT, CDR2 SNEGSKA (reference sequence). The ends were cut back, 5 bases at V and 1 base at J, with 5 bases in the middle. This CDR3 comprises 11 residues. CDR3 in DNA: TGCAGTGCTGGACAGAACACTGAAGCTTTCTTT. It is translated as CSAGQNTEAFF.

This clonotype appeared a single time. V and J are TRBV5-1 and TRBJ2-7; D might be TRBD1 (5 bases). Trimming stripped 0 bases from V and 0 bases from J, with 10 bases between. Germline V CDR1 and CDR2: SGHRS, YFSETQ. This CDR3 comprises 15 residues. The CDR3 reads CASSLGPQGSYEQYF. The CDR3 DNA sequence: TGCGCCAGCAGCTTGGGCCCTCAGGGCTCCTACGAGCAGTACTTC.

The chain recombines TRBV6-2 or TRBV6-3 with TRBJ2-7; TRBD1 agrees at 8 bases. From germline, CDR1 is MNHEY and CDR2 SVGEGT. CDR3 length: 13 residues. V was clipped by 5 bases and J by 0 bases; unmatched bases: 0. Here the CDR3 reads CASSDRGSYEQYV. The DNA for the CDR3 is TGTGCCAGCAGTGACAGGGGCTCCTACGAGCAGTACGTC.

A few counts support this clonotype. This chain uses TRBV7-9 with TRBJ2-3, with 8 bases aligning to TRBD1. V lost 3 bases and J lost 2; bases outside the gene matches: 4. CDR3 length equals 15 residues. Germline V lookup: CDR1 SEHNR, CDR2 FQNEAQ (reference sequence). CDR3 sequence reads: CASSFYRGNTDTQYF. CDR3 sequence (DNA): TGTGCCAGCAGCTTCTACAGGGGGAACACAGATACGCAGTATTTT.

The rearrangement joins TRBV12-3 or TRBV12-4 to TRBJ2-7, with 8 nucleotides matching TRBD1. V lost 4 bases and J lost 6; bases outside the gene matches: 8. The CDR3 consists of 14 residues. DNA of the CDR3: TGTGCCAGCAGTTCCCGACAGGGGAGTTTCGAGCAGTACTTC. It is translated as CASSSRQGSFEQYF.